A single sample gave rise to the 31 T cell receptor beta chains below, sequenced in a study of blood T cells in healthy people across ages. Through a sample-barcoded 5' primer and a J-beta primer mix, a second PCR was run for roughly 6 to 11 cycles. One entry per CDR3 protein, called by TCRdb with MiXCR from the 5' RACE reads. The sample has 1,500,000 or so distinct CDR3 sequences, 35% to 45% seen once. The sample was blood. The receptor source for this set is a woman aged 18-30 years in good health.

The gene calls are TRBV15 and TRBJ2-1; 8 nucleotides agree with TRBD1. The CDR3 has 15 amino acids. Germline values: CDR1 LNHNV, CDR2 YYDKDF (reference sequence). Germline trimming cut 1 base from V and 4 bases from J; bases unmatched to any gene: 3. CDR3 loop: CATSRGQGYYNEQFF. The CDR3, as DNA: TGTGCCACCAGCAGAGGACAGGGGTATTACAATGAGCAGTTCTTC. Variable domain in full (rest from reference TRBV15 and TRBJ2-1): DAMVIQNPRYQVTQFGKPVTLSCSQTLNHNVMYWYQQKSSQAPKLLFHYYDKDFNNEADTPDNFQSRRPNTSFCFLDIRSPGLGDTAMYLCATSRGQGYYNEQFFGPGTRLTVL.

V and J are TRBV20-1 and TRBJ1-1; 10 bases are shared with TRBD1. V shed 3 bases and J 1 base; nucleotides not matched to a gene: 5. The CDR3 runs to 15 residues. Per the germline V gene, CDR1 is DFQATT and CDR2 is SNEGSKA (reference sequence). The CDR3 DNA reads as TGCAGTGCTAGGACAGGGGGCTACCAGAACACTGAAGCTTTCTTT. Residues: CSARTGGYQNTEAFF.

This clonotype has just a few counts. The chain recombines TRBV20-1 with TRBJ2-7; TRBD1 aligns across 9 bases. Unmatched junction bases numbered 22, after V lost 3 bases and J lost 7 bases. Germline V gene lookup returns CDR1 DFQATT and CDR2 SNEGSKA (reference sequence). CDR3 length equals 18 residues. The CDR3 coding sequence is TGCAGTGCTAGGACCCGGGACAGGGTGCAGTCTGGTTCCGCTGAGCAGTACTTC. Residues: CSARTRDRVQSGSAEQYF.

This chain connects TRBV29-1 to TRBJ2-5, with D perhaps TRBD2 (5 bases). There are 13 residues in the CDR3. V shed 4 bases and J shed 11 bases, with 20 bases lying between them. The V gene's germline CDR1 is SQVTM and CDR2 ANQGSEA. DNA for the CDR3: TGCAGCGTTGGGGGAGAGACTTCCAATGAGCAGTACTTC. Its translation: CSVGGETSNEQYF.

This chain links TRBV18 with TRBJ1-1, with 7 bases matching TRBD1. After removal of 1 base from V and 1 base from J, the junction contained 3 bases not matched to a gene. This CDR3 comprises 15 residues. Germline V lookup: CDR1 KGHSH, CDR2 LQKENI. The CDR3 DNA sequence: TGTGCCAGCTCACCACTCAGGGGGGAGAACACTGAAGCTTTCTTT. Protein sequence: CASSPLRGENTEAFF.

J is TRBJ2-3 and V is TRBV6-2 or TRBV6-3, with TRBD2 as a possible D gene (5 bases). V dropped 2 bases and J dropped 0 bases, with 9 bases sitting between them. This CDR3 comprises 15 residues. Germline assignment: CDR1 MNHEY and CDR2 SVGEGT. The CDR3 is CASSYARVSTDTQYF. Here the CDR3 DNA reads TGTGCCAGCAGTTACGCGCGGGTGAGCACAGATACGCAGTATTTT.

The rearrangement uses TRBV6-5 and TRBJ1-1; 8 bases are a match to TRBD1. The ends lost 0 bases at V and 4 bases at J; junction bases unmatched: 4. Germline V lookup: CDR1 MNHEY, CDR2 SVGAGI. This CDR3 is built from 15 residues. The CDR3 DNA follows: TGTGCCAGCAGTTACTCATTCCAGGGGGCCACTGAAGCTTTCTTT. Protein sequence: CASSYSFQGATEAFF.

J is TRBJ1-1 and V is TRBV15; D ambiguous. Germline V gene data show CDR1 as LNHNV and CDR2 as YYDKDF (reference sequence). V dropped 1 base and J dropped 1 base, with 10 bases sitting between them. This CDR3 comprises 15 residues. CDR3 loop: CATSRGGRPNTEAFF. CDR3 DNA: TGTGCCACCAGCAGAGGAGGCAGGCCGAACACTGAAGCTTTCTTT.

In this sample, this clonotype turned up once. This CDR3 is CSAVDNPPPLDTQYF. Written as DNA, the CDR3 is TGCAGTGCCGTAGACAACCCTCCCCCTTTGGATACGCAGTATTTT. The chain couples TRBV20-1 to TRBJ2-3; the D is unclear. Trimming cost V 6 bases and J 6 bases, with 22 bases left between them. CDR3 length equals 15 residues. From germline, CDR1 is DFQATT and CDR2 SNEGSKA (reference sequence).

The V and J genes are TRBV28 and TRBJ2-1, with TRBD1 matching over 9 bases. Germline V gene data show CDR1 as MDHEN and CDR2 as SYDVKM. This CDR3 comprises 13 residues. V lost 3 bases to trimming and J lost 12 bases; unmatched junction nucleotides: 6. In DNA, the CDR3 is TGTGCCAGCAGTTTCCCCGGGACAGGGATGCAGTTCTTC. Residues: CASSFPGTGMQFF.

The chain employs TRBV5-1 and TRBJ1-2; a possible D gene is TRBD1 (6 bases). CDR3 size: 15 residues. Germline V gene lookup returns CDR1 SGHRS and CDR2 YFSETQ. Trimming stripped 0 bases from V and 4 bases from J, with 13 bases between. CDR3 in amino acids: CASSLEVRGSYGYTF. The CDR3 DNA sequence: TGCGCCAGCAGCTTGGAGGTCAGGGGAAGCTATGGCTACACCTTC.

This rearrangement joins TRBV29-1 to TRBJ2-3; D gene ambiguous. From germline, CDR1 is SQVTM and CDR2 ANQGSEA. The CDR3 runs 13 residues. The CDR3 region is CSVGGKLTDTQYF. The CDR3 region has the DNA TGCAGTGTGGGCGGAAAACTCACAGATACGCAGTATTTT.

This clonotype has just a few counts. The rearrangement uses TRBV13 and TRBJ1-2; D remains unclear. The CDR3 loop spans 14 amino acids. Germline loops: CDR1 PRHDT, CDR2 FYEKMQ (reference sequence). Trimming took off 3 bases at V and 3 bases at J, with 11 bases between the two ends. The DNA of the CDR3 is TGTGCCAGCAGCTTCGGTGGAGGCTACTATGGCTACACCTTC. Its translation: CASSFGGGYYGYTF.

The chain combines TRBV29-1 with TRBJ2-7, with TRBD2 matching over 7 bases. Trimming at V came to 4 bases and at J to 2 bases, leaving 2 bases not matched to a gene. Germline V gene sequence: CDR1 SQVTM, CDR2 ANQGSEA. The CDR3 spans 12 residues. Here the CDR3 DNA reads TGCAGCGTTGTCGGGACTACCTACGAGCAGTACTTC. Translation: CSVVGTTYEQYF.

The chain couples TRBV4-2 to TRBJ2-7, with D possibly being TRBD1 (6 bases). Deletions cut 3 bases from V and 7 bases from J, with 10 bases between. Germline V lookup: CDR1 LGHNA, CDR2 YNFKEQ. CDR3 length: 12 amino acids. CDR3 coding DNA: TGTGCCAGCAGCCACCGGGACAATGAGCAGTACTTC. Protein sequence: CASSHRDNEQYF.

The J gene is TRBJ1-2, the V gene TRBV7-8; TRBD1 agrees at 11 bases. The CDR3 runs 16 residues. V lost 5 bases and J lost 4; bases outside the gene matches: 9. The germline CDR1 and CDR2 sequences are SGHVS and FQNEAQ. CDR3 bases: TGTGCCAGCAGCGAGTCCCGGACAGGGGGCTCCTATGGCTACACCTTC. Translating it yields CASSESRTGGSYGYTF.

This chain uses TRBV4-1 with TRBJ2-1; D possibly matches TRBD1 or TRBD2 (5 bases each). V gave up 1 base and J gave up 2 bases, with 12 bases separating them. The CDR3 spans 16 residues. Germline V gene data show CDR1 as MGHRA and CDR2 as YSYEKL. The CDR3 nucleotides are TGCGCCAGCAGCCAAGTTGGGACGCAGCCCTACAATGAGCAGTTCTTC. Residues: CASSQVGTQPYNEQFF.

The chain links TRBV7-9 to TRBJ2-4; 7 bases fit TRBD2. CDR1 is SEHNR and CDR2 is FQNEAQ in the germline V gene (reference sequence). This CDR3 spans 19 amino acids. V dropped 5 bases and J dropped 0; count of bases not matched to a gene: 16. Written as DNA, the CDR3 is TGTGCCAGCAGCGGTGATCCGGGACTACCCGTTGGAGCCAAAAACATTCAGTACTTC. Amino acid sequence: CASSGDPGLPVGAKNIQYF.

V and J are TRBV5-1 and TRBJ2-6; tentatively, D is TRBD1 or TRBD2 (6 bases each). Germline values: CDR1 SGHRS, CDR2 YFSETQ. The CDR3 spans 15 residues. V gave up 7 bases and J gave up 1 base, with 12 bases separating them. The CDR3 region is CASGGGRSGANVLTF. For the CDR3, the DNA is TGCGCCAGCGGAGGGGGACGATCTGGGGCCAACGTCCTGACTTTC.

This CDR3 is CRQKGTGPRQWKLFF. The CDR3 nucleotides read TGCAGGCAAAAAGGGACAGGCCCTCGACAATGGAAACTGTTTTTT. The V gene is TRBV20-1, the J gene TRBJ1-4; 8 positions match TRBD1. CDR1 DFQATT and CDR2 SNEGSKA come from the germline V gene (reference sequence). The CDR3 runs 15 residues.

This sequence joins TRBV7-2 and TRBJ2-1; maybe TRBD2 (5 bases). CDR1 is SGHTA and CDR2 is FQGNSA in the germline V gene. Trimming removed 5 bases at V and 0 bases at J, with 14 bases between. This CDR3 has 16 residues. CDR3 protein: CASSPSLTSSYNEQFF. Here the CDR3 DNA reads TGTGCCAGCAGCCCCTCTCTTACTAGCTCCTACAATGAGCAGTTCTTC. Based on the CDR3 plus reference TRBV7-2 and TRBJ2-1, the full variable domain is GAGVSQSPSNKVTEKGKDVELRCDPISGHTALYWYRQSLGQGLEFLIYFQGNSAPDKSGLPSDRFSAERTGGSVSTLTIQRTQQEDSAVYLCASSPSLTSSYNEQFFGPGTRLTVL.

The V gene is TRBV28, the J gene TRBJ2-1, with D possibly TRBD1 on 6 matching bases. This CDR3 is built from 11 residues. Trimming removed 3 bases at V and 15 bases at J, with 12 bases between. Germline V gene data show CDR1 as MDHEN and CDR2 as SYDVKM. In DNA form, the CDR3 reads TGTGCCAGCAGTTTCCGCGACAGGCCGTTCTTC. Translating it yields CASSFRDRPFF.

CDR3 coding DNA: TGTGCCAGCAGAGACCCAGACAATGAGCAGTTCTTC. It specifies CASRDPDNEQFF. The chain carries TRBV6-2 or TRBV6-3 and TRBJ2-1; D uncertain. The V gene lost 6 bases and the J gene lost 5 bases, with 8 bases spanning the gap. The CDR3 runs 12 residues. Germline V lookup: CDR1 MNHEY, CDR2 SVGEGT.

Of note for this clonotype: A much larger clone lies a single base off, so this may be a read error. J is TRBJ2-7 and V is TRBV29-1, with D uncertain. The CDR3 totals 13 residues. Per germline, CDR1 SQVTM and CDR2 ANQGSEA. V shed 3 bases and J shed 6 bases, with 15 bases lying between them. CDR3 loop: CSVDTGSPSEQYF. CDR3 nucleotides: TGCAGCGTTGATACCGGGTCTCCCTCCGAGCAGTACTTC.

Comments on this clonotype: A much bigger clone sits one base away, suggesting this may be a read error. V is TRBV7-2 and J is TRBJ2-1, with D possibly matching TRBD2 (6 bases). Germline loops: CDR1 SGHTA, CDR2 FQGNSA. V dropped 5 bases and J dropped 5 bases, with 19 bases sitting between them. This CDR3 contains 16 residues. CDR3 region: CASSLGASEPDNEQFF. The CDR3 coding sequence is TGTGCCAGCAGCCTAGGGGCTAGCGAGCCTGACAATGAGCAGTTCTTC.

As to this clonotype: Germline is not matched at one junction end, which may reflect a read error. CDR3: CATGDSRLAGRSYNEQYF. DNA of the CDR3: TGTGCCACCGGTGATTCGAGACTAGCGGGACGCTCCTACAATGAGCAGTACTTC. The V gene is TRBV24-1, the J gene TRBJ2-1; the match to TRBD2 covers 11 bases. The last part of the DNA fits TRBJ2-7 better; the J call may be wrong. This CDR3 region has 18 residues. Germline assignment: CDR1 KGHDR and CDR2 SFDVKD.

This clonotype has a handful of counts. V usage is TRBV7-8 and J usage is TRBJ2-7, with a weak D call TRBD2 (5 bases). The CDR3 sequence is 16 residues long. Germline V lookup: CDR1 SGHVS, CDR2 FQNEAQ. V was shortened by 4 bases and J by 1 base, with 17 bases between the two germline ends. The CDR3 is CASSSLRSEGSYEQYF. The CDR3 region has the DNA TGTGCCAGCAGCTCCCTTCGGTCAGAGGGATCCTACGAGCAGTACTTC.

In this sample, this clonotype turned up many times. The V and J genes are TRBV29-1 and TRBJ2-3; 9 bases align to TRBD2. The V gene's germline CDR1 is SQVTM and CDR2 ANQGSEA. There are 14 residues in the CDR3. Trimming at V came to 7 bases and at J to 3 bases, leaving 8 bases not matched to a gene. The chain's CDR3 is CSGGAGGWTDTQYF. The CDR3 coding sequence is TGCAGCGGTGGAGCGGGAGGATGGACAGATACGCAGTATTTT.

Points on this clonotype: A read error may explain this, as a much larger clone is one base away. The chain links TRBV5-1 to TRBJ2-7, with 8 bases that match TRBD2. J lost 0 bases, V lost 4 bases, and 3 bases had no gene match. Germline CDR1 is SGHRS and CDR2 is YFSETQ. The CDR3 spans 14 residues. For the CDR3, the DNA is TGCGCCAGCAGCGAGACTAGCGTCTCCTACGAGCAGTACTTC. It is translated as CASSETSVSYEQYF.

This clonotype was counted at least ten times. The gene calls are TRBV28 and TRBJ1-4; D gene uncertain. The CDR3 length is 13 residues. V dropped 7 bases and J dropped 6 bases, with 12 bases sitting between them. Germline loops: CDR1 MDHEN, CDR2 SYDVKM. For the CDR3, the DNA is TGTGCCAGCAAGCCCGGGTCATATGAAAAACTGTTTTTT. Its protein is CASKPGSYEKLFF.

The chain combines TRBV9 with TRBJ2-3; D is undetermined. Germline CDR1 is SGDLS and CDR2 is YYNGEE. Trimming pared 1 base from V and 2 bases from J, leaving 20 bases between. The CDR3 spans 18 residues. CDR3 region: CASSVQETDVYLTDTQYF. The CDR3 DNA sequence: TGTGCCAGCAGCGTACAGGAGACGGACGTTTACCTCACAGATACGCAGTATTTT. Looking up the rest from reference TRBV9 and TRBJ2-3 gives the full variable domain: DSGVTQTPKHLITATGQRVTLRCSPRSGDLSVYWYQQSLDQGLQFLIQYYNGEERAKGNILERFSAQQFPDLHSELNLSSLELGDSALYFCASSVQETDVYLTDTQYFGPGTRLTVL.